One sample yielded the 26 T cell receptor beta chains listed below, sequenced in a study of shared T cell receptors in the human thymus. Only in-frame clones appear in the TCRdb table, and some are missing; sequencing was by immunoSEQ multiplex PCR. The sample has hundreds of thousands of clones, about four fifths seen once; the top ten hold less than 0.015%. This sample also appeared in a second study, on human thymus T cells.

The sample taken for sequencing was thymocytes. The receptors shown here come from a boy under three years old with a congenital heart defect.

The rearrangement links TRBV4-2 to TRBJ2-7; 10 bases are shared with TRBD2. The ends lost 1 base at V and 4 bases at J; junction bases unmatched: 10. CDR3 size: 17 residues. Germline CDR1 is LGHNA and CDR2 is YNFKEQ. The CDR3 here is CASSQAPASGSGYEQYF. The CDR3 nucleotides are TGTGCCAGCAGCCAAGCCCCCGCTAGCGGGAGTGGTTACGAGCAGTACTTC.

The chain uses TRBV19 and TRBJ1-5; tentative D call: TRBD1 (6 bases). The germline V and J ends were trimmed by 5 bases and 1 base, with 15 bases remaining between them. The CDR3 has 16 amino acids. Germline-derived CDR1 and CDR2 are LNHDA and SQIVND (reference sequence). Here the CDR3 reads CASSPGAGESNQPQHF. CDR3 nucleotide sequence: TGTGCCAGTAGTCCCGGGGCAGGGGAGAGCAATCAGCCCCAGCATTTT.

The CDR3, as DNA: TGTGCCAGCAGTTGTGGACTAGCGGGAGATTGTACGCAGTATTTT. It specifies CASSCGLAGDCTQYF. The rearrangement uses TRBV6-5 and TRBJ2-3, with 13 bases lining up with TRBD2. The CDR3 loop spans 15 amino acids. V shed 4 bases, J shed 8 bases, and the junction held 6 bases outside the gene matches. The V gene's germline CDR1 is MNHEY and CDR2 SVGAGI.

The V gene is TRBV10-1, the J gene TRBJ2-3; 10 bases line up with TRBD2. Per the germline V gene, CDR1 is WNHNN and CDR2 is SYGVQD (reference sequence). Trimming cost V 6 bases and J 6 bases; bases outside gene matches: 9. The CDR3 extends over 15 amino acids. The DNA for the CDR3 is TGCGCCAGCAGACGTCCTAGCGGGAGAATGGATACGCAGTATTTT. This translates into CASRRPSGRMDTQYF.

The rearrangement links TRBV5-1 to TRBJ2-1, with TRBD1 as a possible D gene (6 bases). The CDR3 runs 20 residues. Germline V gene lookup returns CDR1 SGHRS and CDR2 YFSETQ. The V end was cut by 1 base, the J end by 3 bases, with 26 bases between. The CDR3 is CASSLTDRGRGRVLYNEQFF. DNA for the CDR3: TGCGCCAGCAGCTTGACAGATCGGGGCAGGGGAAGGGTCCTCTACAATGAGCAGTTCTTC.

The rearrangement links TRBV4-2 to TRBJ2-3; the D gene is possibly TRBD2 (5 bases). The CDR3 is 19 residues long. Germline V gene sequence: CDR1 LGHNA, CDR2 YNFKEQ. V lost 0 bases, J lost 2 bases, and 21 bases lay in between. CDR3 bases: TGTGCCAGCAGCCAAGATCGTGGGTTGGGCGGGCTCCCCACAGATACGCAGTATTTT. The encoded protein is CASSQDRGLGGLPTDTQYF.

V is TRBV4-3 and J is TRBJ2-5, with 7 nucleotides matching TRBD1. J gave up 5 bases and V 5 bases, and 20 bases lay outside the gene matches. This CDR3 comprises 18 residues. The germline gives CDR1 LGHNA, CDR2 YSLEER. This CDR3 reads CASSTVAGARGNGETQYF. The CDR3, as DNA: TGCGCCAGCAGCACCGTAGCAGGCGCCAGGGGGAACGGGGAGACCCAGTACTTC.

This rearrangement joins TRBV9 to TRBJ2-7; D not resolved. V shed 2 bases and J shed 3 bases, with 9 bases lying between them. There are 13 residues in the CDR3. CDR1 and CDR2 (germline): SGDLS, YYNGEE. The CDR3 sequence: CASSVQKSYEQYF. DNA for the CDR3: TGTGCCAGCAGCGTCCAAAAGAGCTACGAGCAGTACTTC.

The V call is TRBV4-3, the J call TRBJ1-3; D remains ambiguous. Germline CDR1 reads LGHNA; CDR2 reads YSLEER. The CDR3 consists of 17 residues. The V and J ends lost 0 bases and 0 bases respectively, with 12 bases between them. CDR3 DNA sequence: TGCGCCAGCAGCCAAGATCGTGAGGGAGCCTCTGGAAACACCATATATTTT. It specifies CASSQDREGASGNTIYF.

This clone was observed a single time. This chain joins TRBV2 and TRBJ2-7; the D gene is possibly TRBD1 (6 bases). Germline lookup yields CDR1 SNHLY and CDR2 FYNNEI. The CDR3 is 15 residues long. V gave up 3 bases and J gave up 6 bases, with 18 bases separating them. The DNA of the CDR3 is TGTGCCAGCAGTGAGAAGGCAGGGGTTATCTCCGAGCAGTACTTC. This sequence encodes CASSEKAGVISEQYF.

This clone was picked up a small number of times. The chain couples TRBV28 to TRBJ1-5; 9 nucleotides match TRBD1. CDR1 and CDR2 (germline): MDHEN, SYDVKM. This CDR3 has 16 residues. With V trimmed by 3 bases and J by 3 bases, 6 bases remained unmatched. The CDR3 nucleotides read TGTGCCAGCAGTTTCGGGACAGGGACCTTCAATCAGCCCCAGCATTTT. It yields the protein CASSFGTGTFNQPQHF. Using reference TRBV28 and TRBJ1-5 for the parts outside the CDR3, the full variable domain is DVKVTQSSRYLVKRTGEKVFLECVQDMDHENMFWYRQDPGLGLRLIYFSYDVKMKEKGDIPEGYSVSREKKERFSLILESASTNQTSMYLCASSFGTGTFNQPQHFGDGTRLSIL.

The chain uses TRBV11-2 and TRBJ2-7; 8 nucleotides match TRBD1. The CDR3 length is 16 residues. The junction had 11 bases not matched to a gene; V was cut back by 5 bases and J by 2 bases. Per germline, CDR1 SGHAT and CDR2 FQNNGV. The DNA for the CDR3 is TGTGCCAGCAGCCCTCGCCGGGACAGGCTTCCCTACGAGCAGTACTTC. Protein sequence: CASSPRRDRLPYEQYF.

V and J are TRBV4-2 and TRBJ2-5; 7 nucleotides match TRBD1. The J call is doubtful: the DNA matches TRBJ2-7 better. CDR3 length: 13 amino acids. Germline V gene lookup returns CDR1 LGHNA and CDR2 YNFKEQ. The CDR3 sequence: CASRDRSDYEQYF. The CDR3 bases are TGTGCCAGCAGGGACAGGAGTGACTACGAGCAGTACTTC.

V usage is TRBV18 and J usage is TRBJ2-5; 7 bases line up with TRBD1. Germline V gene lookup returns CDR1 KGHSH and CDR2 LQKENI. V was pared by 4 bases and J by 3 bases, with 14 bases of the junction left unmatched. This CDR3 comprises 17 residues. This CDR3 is CASSRLTEGAAKETQYF. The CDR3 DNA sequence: TGTGCCAGCTCACGACTCACCGAGGGGGCCGCGAAAGAGACCCAGTACTTC.

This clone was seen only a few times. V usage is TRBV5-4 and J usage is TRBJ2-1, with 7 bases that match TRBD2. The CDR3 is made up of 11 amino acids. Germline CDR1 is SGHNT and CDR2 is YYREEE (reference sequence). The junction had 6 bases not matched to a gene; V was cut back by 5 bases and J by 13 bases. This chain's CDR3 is CASRGGTEQFF. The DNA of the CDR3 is TGTGCCAGCAGGGGAGGGACTGAACAGTTCTTC.

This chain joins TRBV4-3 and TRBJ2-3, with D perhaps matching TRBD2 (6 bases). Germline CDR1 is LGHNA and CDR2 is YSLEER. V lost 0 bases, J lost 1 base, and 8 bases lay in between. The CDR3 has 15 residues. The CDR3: CASSQDGGGTDTQYF. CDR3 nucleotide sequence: TGCGCCAGCAGCCAAGATGGCGGGGGCACAGATACGCAGTATTTT.

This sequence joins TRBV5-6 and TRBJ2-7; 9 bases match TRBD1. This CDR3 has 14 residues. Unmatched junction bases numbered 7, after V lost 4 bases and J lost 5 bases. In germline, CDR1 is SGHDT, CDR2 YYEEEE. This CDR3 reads CASSLRDRAHEQYF. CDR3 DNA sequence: TGTGCCAGCAGCCTCCGGGACAGGGCCCACGAGCAGTACTTC.

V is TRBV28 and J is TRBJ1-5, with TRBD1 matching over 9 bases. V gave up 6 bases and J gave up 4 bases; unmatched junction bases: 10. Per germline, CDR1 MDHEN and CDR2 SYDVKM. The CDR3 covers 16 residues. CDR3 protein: CASRPGTGLANQPQHF. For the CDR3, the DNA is TGTGCCAGCAGACCCGGGACAGGGCTGGCAAATCAGCCCCAGCATTTT. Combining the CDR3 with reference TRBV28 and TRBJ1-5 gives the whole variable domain DVKVTQSSRYLVKRTGEKVFLECVQDMDHENMFWYRQDPGLGLRLIYFSYDVKMKEKGDIPEGYSVSREKKERFSLILESASTNQTSMYLCASRPGTGLANQPQHFGDGTRLSIL.

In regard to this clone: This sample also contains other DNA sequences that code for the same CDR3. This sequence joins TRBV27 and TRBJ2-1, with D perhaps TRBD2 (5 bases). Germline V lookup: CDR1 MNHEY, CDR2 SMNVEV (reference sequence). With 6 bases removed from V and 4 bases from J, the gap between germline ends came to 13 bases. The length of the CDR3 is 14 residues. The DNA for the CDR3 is TGTGCCAGCAGCCTATCAGGACTGTACAATGAGCAGTTCTTC. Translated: CASSLSGLYNEQFF.

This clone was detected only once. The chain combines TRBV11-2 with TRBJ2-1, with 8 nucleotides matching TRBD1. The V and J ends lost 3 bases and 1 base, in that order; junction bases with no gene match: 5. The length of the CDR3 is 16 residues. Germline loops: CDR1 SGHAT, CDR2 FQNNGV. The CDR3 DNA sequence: TGTGCCAGCAGCTTCCAGACAGGGGTGTCCTACAATGAGCAGTTCTTC. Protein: CASSFQTGVSYNEQFF.

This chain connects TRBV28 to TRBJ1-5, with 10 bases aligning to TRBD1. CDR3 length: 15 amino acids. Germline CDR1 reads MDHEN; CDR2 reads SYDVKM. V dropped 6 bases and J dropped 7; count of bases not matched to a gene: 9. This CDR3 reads CASRGWDRGGQPQHF. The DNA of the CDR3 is TGTGCCAGCAGGGGATGGGACAGGGGAGGCCAGCCCCAGCATTTT.

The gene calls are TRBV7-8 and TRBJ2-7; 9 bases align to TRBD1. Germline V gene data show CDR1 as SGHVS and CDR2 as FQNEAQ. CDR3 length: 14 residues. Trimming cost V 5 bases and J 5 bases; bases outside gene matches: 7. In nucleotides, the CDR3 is TGTGCCAGCAGCACCGGACAGGGGATGAACGAGCAGTACTTC. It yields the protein CASSTGQGMNEQYF.

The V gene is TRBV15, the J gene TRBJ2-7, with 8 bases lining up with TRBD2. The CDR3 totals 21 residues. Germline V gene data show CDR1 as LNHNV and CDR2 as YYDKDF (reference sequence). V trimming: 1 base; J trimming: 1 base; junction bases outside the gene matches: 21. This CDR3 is CATSRGVRRVAGTTLSYEQYF. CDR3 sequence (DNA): TGTGCCACCAGCAGAGGAGTACGTCGGGTAGCGGGGACTACTTTATCCTACGAGCAGTACTTC.

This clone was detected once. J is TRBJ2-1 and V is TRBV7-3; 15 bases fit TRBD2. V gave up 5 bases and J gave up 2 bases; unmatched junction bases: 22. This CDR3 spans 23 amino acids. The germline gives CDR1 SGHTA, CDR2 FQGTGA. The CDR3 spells CASSLNGTSGRTVSYRAYNEQFF. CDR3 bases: TGTGCCAGCAGCCTAAACGGGACTAGCGGGAGGACCGTCTCCTACCGCGCCTACAATGAGCAGTTCTTC.

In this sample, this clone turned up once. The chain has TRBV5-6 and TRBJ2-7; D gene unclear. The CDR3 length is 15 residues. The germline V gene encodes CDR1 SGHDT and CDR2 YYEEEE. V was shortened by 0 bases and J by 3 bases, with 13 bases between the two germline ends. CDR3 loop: CASSLERPVNYEQYF. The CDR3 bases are TGTGCCAGCAGCTTGGAGAGGCCAGTTAACTACGAGCAGTACTTC. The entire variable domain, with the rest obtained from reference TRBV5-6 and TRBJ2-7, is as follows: DAGVTQSPTHLIKTRGQQVTLRCSPKSGHDTVSWYQQALGQGPQFIFQYYEEEERQRGNFPDRFSGHQFPNYSSELNVNALLLGDSALYLCASSLERPVNYEQYFGPGTRLTVT.

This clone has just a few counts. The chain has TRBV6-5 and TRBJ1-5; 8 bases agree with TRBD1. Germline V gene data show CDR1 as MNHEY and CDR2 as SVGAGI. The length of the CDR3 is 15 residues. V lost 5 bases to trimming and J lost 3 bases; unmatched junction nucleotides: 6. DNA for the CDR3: TGTGCCAGCAGTCGAGTGACAGGGGCCAATCAGCCCCAGCATTTT. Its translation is CASSRVTGANQPQHF.